The source of this TCR beta chain is a study of cytomegalovirus exposure and HLA in healthy donors. General observations from the study: There were some public TCRs occurring in many donors, but most TCR sequences were rare. According to a later analysis, TCR clusters from the first cohort tended to co-occur in the 120 or so validation repertoires.

A remark on this clone: What it recognizes is unknown. At one end, the junction sequence differs from germline, possibly due to a read error.

The assay was immunoSEQ multiplex PCR, and TCRdb's table has in-frame clones only and misses some. The sample yields around 150,000 clones, just under 90% seen once. This CDR3 region has 15 residues. From germline, CDR1 is SSHAT and CDR2 FNYEAQ (reference sequence). Sequenced material: PBMCs. This TCR was sampled from a woman aged 18-29 years in good health and CMV-seropositive. The chain is built from TRBV7-7 and TRBJ1-4; D not certain. The DNA of the CDR3 is TGTGCTAGCAGCTTAGGAGCGCGCGCCGGTGAAAAACTGTTTTTT. It encodes CASSLGARAGEKLFF.